The 20 T cell receptor beta chains reported below all come from one sample, sequenced in a study of identical twins. Via MiXCR, TCRdb re-called the 5' RACE reads, giving one row per CDR3 protein. The top ten hold around 0.25% of the sample, which has around 1.7 million distinct CDR3 sequences, about 30% seen once. Input material: cord blood. Source of these receptors: a newborn girl in good health.

In this sample, this clonotype turned up a few times. The chain's CDR3 is CASSPGRRLYEQYF. The CDR3 DNA follows: TGTGCCAGCAGCCCTGGCCGACGACTCTACGAGCAGTACTTC. The chain is built from TRBV3-1 and TRBJ2-7, with D uncertain. CDR3 size: 14 residues. The V and J ends lost 4 bases and 3 bases respectively, with 13 bases between them. Looked up from germline, CDR1 is LGHDT and CDR2 is YNNKEL (reference sequence).

The V gene is TRBV5-1, the J gene TRBJ2-3, with a possible D match to TRBD2 (6 bases). Germline V gives CDR1 SGHRS, CDR2 YFSETQ. Trimming removed 4 bases at V and 0 bases at J, with 15 bases between. The CDR3 spans 16 residues. Written as DNA, the CDR3 is TGCGCCAGCAGCCTACTAGCTTCCACTAGCACAGATACGCAGTATTTT. It codes for CASSLLASTSTDTQYF.

There are a few counts of this clonotype. The chain uses TRBV20-1 and TRBJ2-3, with a tentative D call TRBD2 (6 bases). CDR1 is DFQATT, CDR2 SNEGSKA, per germline (reference sequence). The CDR3 covers 17 residues. V was clipped by 0 bases and J by 2 bases, with 18 bases between them. CDR3 sequence (DNA): TGCAGTGCTAGAGATGGGAGGACTCGACCGCTCACAGATACGCAGTATTTT. Protein sequence: CSARDGRTRPLTDTQYF.

Comment on this clonotype: A much more abundant neighbour one base away suggests this may be a read error. This sequence joins TRBV10-3 and TRBJ2-1; 7 nucleotides agree with TRBD2. Germline loops: CDR1 ENHRY, CDR2 SYGVKD. The CDR3 spans 14 residues. The CDR3 DNA follows: TGTGCCGTCAGTGAAGGTCTAGCGGACAATGAGCAGTTCTTC. It yields the protein CAVSEGLADNEQFF.

This chain joins TRBV18 and TRBJ1-1, with 7 bases fitting TRBD1. Germline CDR1 is KGHSH and CDR2 is LQKENI. V dropped 3 bases and J dropped 5; count of bases not matched to a gene: 15. CDR3 length equals 17 residues. The CDR3 DNA sequence: TGTGCCAGCTCACCGCTCCGGGACAGCGCTAGTAGGACTGAAGCTTTCTTT. Its protein product is CASSPLRDSASRTEAFF.

The V gene is TRBV7-9, the J gene TRBJ2-3; D is possibly TRBD1 or TRBD2 (6 bases each). Trimming shortened V by 3 bases and J by 2 bases, and 12 bases separated the two germline ends. CDR3 length: 15 amino acids. Germline CDR1 is SEHNR and CDR2 is FQNEAQ (reference sequence). CDR3 protein: CASSLEGHPTDTQYF. The CDR3 DNA reads TGTGCCAGCAGCTTGGAGGGACACCCCACAGATACGCAGTATTTT.

V is TRBV27 and J is TRBJ2-5; D uncertain. The J call may be mistaken, given a closer DNA end match to TRBJ2-1. The CDR3 contains 14 residues. Germline V CDR1 and CDR2: MNHEY, SMNVEV (reference sequence). CDR3 nucleotides: TGTGCCAGCAGTTTATTGTCATCCCAAGAGACCCAGTTCTTC. Translation gives CASSLLSSQETQFF.

V usage is TRBV20-1 and J usage is TRBJ2-3; 10 nucleotides line up with TRBD2. The CDR3 has 16 residues. The trim removed 0 bases at V and 0 bases at J, leaving 3 bases unmatched. Germline V gives CDR1 DFQATT, CDR2 SNEGSKA (reference sequence). CDR3 coding DNA: TGCAGTGCTAGAGAACTAGCGGGGCTTAGCACAGATACGCAGTATTTT. This sequence encodes CSARELAGLSTDTQYF.

The rearrangement links TRBV6-1 to TRBJ2-2, with no clear D. The CDR3 is 15 residues long. Trimming removed 5 bases from V and 4 bases from J, with 14 bases in between. Germline CDR1 MNHNS, CDR2 SASEGT. The CDR3 sequence is CASSKGWLGTGELFF. The CDR3 bases are TGTGCCAGCAGTAAAGGGTGGTTGGGCACCGGGGAGCTGTTTTTT.

The sample holds a few counts of this clonotype. V gene TRBV9 combines with J gene TRBJ2-5, with a weak D call TRBD2 (6 bases). Germline CDR1 SGDLS, CDR2 YYNGEE. This CDR3 is 15 amino acids long. V was pared by 0 bases and J by 5 bases, with 14 bases between. The CDR3 protein is CASSVGGVGGETQYF. Here the CDR3 DNA reads TGTGCCAGCAGCGTAGGGGGGGTCGGAGGGGAGACCCAGTACTTC.

The gene calls are TRBV27 and TRBJ1-4; no clear D gene. V lost 5 bases and J lost 0, with 10 bases in between. CDR3 length equals 15 residues. CDR1 and CDR2 (germline): MNHEY, SMNVEV (reference sequence). In DNA form, the CDR3 reads TGTGCCAGCAGTGGTTCAACAGCAACTAATGAAAAACTGTTTTTT. This gives the protein CASSGSTATNEKLFF.

The genes are TRBV2 and TRBJ2-6; the D gene is possibly TRBD1 (6 bases). Looked up from germline, CDR1 is SNHLY and CDR2 is FYNNEI. The CDR3 totals 15 residues. V was trimmed by 6 bases and J by 5 bases, leaving 14 bases between them. This CDR3 is CASRSTGYRANVLTF. The CDR3 DNA reads as TGTGCCAGCAGGTCAACAGGGTATAGGGCCAACGTCCTGACTTTC. Filled out from reference TRBV2 and TRBJ2-6, the complete variable domain reads EPEVTQTPSHQVTQMGQEVILRCVPISNHLYFYWYRQILGQKVEFLVSFYNNEISEKSEIFDDQFSVERPDGSNFTLKIRSTKLEDSAMYFCASRSTGYRANVLTFGAGSRLTVL.

This clonotype was seen only a few times. The chain combines TRBV29-1 with TRBJ2-2; D might be TRBD2 (5 bases). There are 11 residues in the CDR3. CDR1 is SQVTM, CDR2 ANQGSEA, per germline. V was pared by 7 bases and J by 8 bases, with 11 bases between. The CDR3 region has the DNA TGCAGCGCCGAGAGGGCAGGGGAGCTGTTTTTT. It encodes CSAERAGELFF.

The J gene is TRBJ2-3, the V gene TRBV5-4; a possible D gene is TRBD1 (6 bases). The V gene's germline CDR1 is SGHNT and CDR2 YYREEE (reference sequence). The CDR3 loop spans 16 amino acids. V lost 4 bases to trimming and J lost 4 bases, with 19 bases between them. The CDR3 bases are TGTGCCAGCAGCCGGGTACCTAACAGGGTTGCAGATACGCAGTATTTT. As protein: CASSRVPNRVADTQYF.

The rearrangement joins TRBV7-2 to TRBJ2-5; TRBD2 aligns across 8 bases. CDR1 and CDR2 from the germline V gene are SGHTA and FQGNSA. The CDR3 length is 14 residues. V shed 3 bases and J 5 bases; nucleotides not matched to a gene: 5. CDR3 DNA: TGTGCCAGCAGCTTCCAGCGGGGGATGGAGACCCAGTACTTC. The encoded protein is CASSFQRGMETQYF.

The table lists this clonotype with a few counts. This chain connects TRBV24-1 to TRBJ2-2; D gene uncertain. Germline CDR1 KGHDR, CDR2 SFDVKD. The CDR3 loop spans 12 amino acids. The V gene lost 1 base and the J gene lost 7 bases, with 3 bases spanning the gap. The CDR3 loop is CATSDFGGELFF. In nucleotides, the CDR3 is TGTGCCACCAGTGATTTTGGCGGGGAGCTGTTTTTT.

The chain recombines TRBV13 with TRBJ2-2; no firm D call. The CDR3 consists of 14 residues. Germline V gene data show CDR1 as PRHDT and CDR2 as FYEKMQ (reference sequence). V lost 5 bases to trimming and J lost 9 bases, with 16 bases between them. The CDR3 spells CASSRTGQSRELFF. The CDR3 DNA reads TGTGCCAGCAGCCGAACCGGGCAGTCGAGGGAGCTGTTTTTT.

This clonotype was picked up a small number of times. The chain recombines TRBV7-9 with TRBJ1-4, with unresolved D. The germline V gene encodes CDR1 SEHNR and CDR2 FQNEAQ (reference sequence). This CDR3 region has 14 residues. Trimming took 0 bases from V and 8 from J, leaving 10 bases between them. CDR3: CASSLAARMEKLFF. The CDR3 DNA sequence: TGTGCCAGCAGCTTAGCGGCCAGGATGGAAAAACTGTTTTTT.

V and J are TRBV6-1 and TRBJ2-3; 11 bases agree with TRBD2. V was pared by 5 bases and J by 2 bases, with 12 bases of the junction left unmatched. The CDR3 runs 18 residues. Germline CDR1 and CDR2: MNHNS and SASEGT. The CDR3 coding sequence is TGTGCCAGCAGTAAGGGACCTAGCGGGGGGACGTACACAGATACGCAGTATTTT. It is translated as CASSKGPSGGTYTDTQYF.

This clonotype has just a few counts. This chain links TRBV6-4 with TRBJ1-4, with unresolved D. Germline-derived CDR1 and CDR2 are MRHNA and SNTAGT. This CDR3 has 16 amino acids. V was trimmed by 10 bases and J by 3 bases, leaving 21 bases between them. The CDR3 DNA sequence: TGTGCCACCCACCCTCAATCGTGGCAGGCTAATGAAAAACTGTTTTTT. Protein product: CATHPQSWQANEKLFF.